This TCR beta chain was observed in a study of blood T cell repertoires in COVID-19. Study overall: Samples of COVID-19 (acute and convalescent) were obtained from the United States, Italy and Spain. From T cells, B-cell-depleted T cells, or PBMCs came the material, which was cDNA or gDNA.

This clone has just one count. Losses at the gene ends were 7 bases for V and 6 bases for J; bases not matched to a gene: 7. Germline V gene sequence: CDR1 MNHEY, CDR2 SMNVEV (reference sequence). The CDR3 runs 13 residues. Generated by immunoSEQ multiplex PCR, the TCRdb table keeps only in-frame clones and is missing some. Of about 77,000 clones listed, roughly 90% are singletons. Sequenced input: peripheral blood. The gene calls are TRBV27 and TRBJ2-7; 9 nucleotides line up with TRBD1. This sequence originates from a woman of 80 years or more with active or convalescent COVID-19. In DNA, the CDR3 is TGTGCCAGCAAGGGGACAGGGACGCGCGAGCAGTACTTC. Amino acid sequence: CASKGTGTREQYF.